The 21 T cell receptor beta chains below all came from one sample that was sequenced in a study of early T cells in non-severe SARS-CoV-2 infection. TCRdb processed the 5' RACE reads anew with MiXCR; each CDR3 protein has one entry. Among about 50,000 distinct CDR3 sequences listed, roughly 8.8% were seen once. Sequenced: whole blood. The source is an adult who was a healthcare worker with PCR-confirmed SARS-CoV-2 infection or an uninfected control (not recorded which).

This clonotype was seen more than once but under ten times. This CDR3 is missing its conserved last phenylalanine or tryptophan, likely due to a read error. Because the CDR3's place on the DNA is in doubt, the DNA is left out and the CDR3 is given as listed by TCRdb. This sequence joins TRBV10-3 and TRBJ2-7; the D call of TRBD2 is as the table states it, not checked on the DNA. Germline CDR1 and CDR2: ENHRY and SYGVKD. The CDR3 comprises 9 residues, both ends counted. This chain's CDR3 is CEPSGHLSP.

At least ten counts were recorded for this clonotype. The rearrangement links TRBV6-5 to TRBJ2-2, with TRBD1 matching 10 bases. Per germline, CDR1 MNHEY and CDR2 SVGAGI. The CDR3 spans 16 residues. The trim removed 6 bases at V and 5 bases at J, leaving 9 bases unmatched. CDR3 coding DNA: TGTGCCAGCAGCCCGGGACAGGGGAGATTTACCGGGGAGCTGTTTTTT. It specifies CASSPGQGRFTGELFF.

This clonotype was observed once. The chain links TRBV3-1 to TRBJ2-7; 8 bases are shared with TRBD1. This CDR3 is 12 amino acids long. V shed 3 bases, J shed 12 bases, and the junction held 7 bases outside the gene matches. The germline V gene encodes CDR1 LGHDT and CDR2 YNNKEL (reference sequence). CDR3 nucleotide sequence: TGTGCCAGCAGCCACGTACAGGGGGGTCGGTACTTC. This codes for CASSHVQGGRYF.

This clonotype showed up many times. In DNA, the CDR3 is TGTGCCAGCATCGTGAGCGGGAGGGCCTTCAACGAGCAGTACTTC. This translates into CASIVSGRAFNEQYF. The rearrangement uses TRBV28 and TRBJ2-7; TRBD2 agrees at 10 bases. The CDR3 totals 15 residues. Germline CDR1 MDHEN, CDR2 SYDVKM. The junction had 11 bases not matched to a gene; V was cut back by 7 bases and J by 5 bases.

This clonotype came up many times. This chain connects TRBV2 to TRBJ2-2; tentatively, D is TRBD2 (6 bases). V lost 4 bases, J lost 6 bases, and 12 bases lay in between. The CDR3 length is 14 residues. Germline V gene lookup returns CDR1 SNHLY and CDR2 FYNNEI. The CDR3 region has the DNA TGTGCCAGCAGTGGCTCTAGGGAGGCCGGGGAGCTGTTTTTT. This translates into CASSGSREAGELFF.

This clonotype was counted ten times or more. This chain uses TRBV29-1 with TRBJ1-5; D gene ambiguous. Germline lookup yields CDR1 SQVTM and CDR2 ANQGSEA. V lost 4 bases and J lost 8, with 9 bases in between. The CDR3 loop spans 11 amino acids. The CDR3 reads CSVGEGEPQHF. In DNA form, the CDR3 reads TGCAGCGTTGGTGAAGGCGAGCCCCAGCATTTT.

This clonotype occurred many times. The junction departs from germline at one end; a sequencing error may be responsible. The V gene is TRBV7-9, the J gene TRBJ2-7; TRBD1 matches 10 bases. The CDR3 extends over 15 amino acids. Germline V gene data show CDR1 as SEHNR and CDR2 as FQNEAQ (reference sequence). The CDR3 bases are TGTGCCACCAGCAGTCCGGGACAGGGGATCAACGAGCAGTACTTC. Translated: CATSSPGQGINEQYF. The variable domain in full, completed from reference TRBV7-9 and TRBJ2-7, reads DTGVSQNPRHKITKRGQNVTFRCDPISEHNRLYWYRQTLGQGPEFLTYFQNEAQLEKSRLLSDRFSAERPKGSFSTLEIQRTEQGDSAMYLCATSSPGQGINEQYFGPGTRLTVT.

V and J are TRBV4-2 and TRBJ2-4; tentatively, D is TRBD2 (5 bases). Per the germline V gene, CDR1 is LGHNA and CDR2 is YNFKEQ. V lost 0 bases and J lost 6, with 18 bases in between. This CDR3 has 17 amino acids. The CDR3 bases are TGTGCCAGCAGCCAAGAGAGGACTCCCCAAGTCCCAAACATTCAGTACTTC. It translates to CASSQERTPQVPNIQYF.

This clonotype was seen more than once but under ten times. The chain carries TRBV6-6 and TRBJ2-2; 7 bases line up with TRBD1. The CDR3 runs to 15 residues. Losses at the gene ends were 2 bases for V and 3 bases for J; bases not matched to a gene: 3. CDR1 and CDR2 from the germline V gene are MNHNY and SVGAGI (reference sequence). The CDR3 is CASSYQGVDTGELFF. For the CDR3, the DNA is TGTGCCAGCAGTTACCAGGGGGTGGACACCGGGGAGCTGTTTTTT.

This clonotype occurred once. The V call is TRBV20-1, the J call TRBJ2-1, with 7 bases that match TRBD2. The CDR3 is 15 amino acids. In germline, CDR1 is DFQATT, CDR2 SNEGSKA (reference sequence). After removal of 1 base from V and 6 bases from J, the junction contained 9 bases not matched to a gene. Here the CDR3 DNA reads TGCAGTGCTAGAGCCCTCGGAGGGGAGGGCAATGAGCAGTTCTTC. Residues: CSARALGGEGNEQFF.

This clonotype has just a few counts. The CDR3 DNA is TGTGCCAGCAGCGCCGACCTTAATGAAAAACTGTTTTTT. Its protein is CASSADLNEKLFF. The rearrangement uses TRBV5-5 and TRBJ1-4; D unresolved. V shed 4 bases and J shed 4 bases, with 8 bases lying between them. Germline CDR1 SGHKS, CDR2 YYEKEE (reference sequence). The CDR3 is made up of 13 amino acids.

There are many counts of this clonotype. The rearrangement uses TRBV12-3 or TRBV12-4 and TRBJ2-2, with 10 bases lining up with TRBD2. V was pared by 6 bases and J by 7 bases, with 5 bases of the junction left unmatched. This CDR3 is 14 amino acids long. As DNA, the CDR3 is TGTGCCAGCAGGCTAGCGGGAGTCTTCGGGGAGCTGTTTTTT. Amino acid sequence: CASRLAGVFGELFF.

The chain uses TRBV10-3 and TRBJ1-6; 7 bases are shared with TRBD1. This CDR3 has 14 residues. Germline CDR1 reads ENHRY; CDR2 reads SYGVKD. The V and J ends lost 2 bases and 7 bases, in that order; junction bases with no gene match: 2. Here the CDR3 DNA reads TGTGCCATCAGTGAGGGCAGGGGGAATTCACCCCTCCACTTT. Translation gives CAISEGRGNSPLHF.

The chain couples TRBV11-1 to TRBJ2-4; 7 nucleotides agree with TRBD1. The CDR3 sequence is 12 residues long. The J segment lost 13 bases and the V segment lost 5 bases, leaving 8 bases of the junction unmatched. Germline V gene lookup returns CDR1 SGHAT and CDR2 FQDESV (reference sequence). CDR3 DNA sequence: TGTGCCAGCAGCGGTTTGGTGGGACAGCAGTACTTC. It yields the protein CASSGLVGQQYF.

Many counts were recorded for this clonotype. The CDR3 here is CASSLAGSHTEAFF. The CDR3 nucleotides read TGTGCCAGCAGTTTAGCGGGGAGCCACACTGAAGCTTTCTTT. The chain has TRBV12-3 or TRBV12-4 and TRBJ1-1; D is unclear. This CDR3 comprises 14 residues. Trimming cost V 0 bases and J 3 bases, with 8 bases left between them.

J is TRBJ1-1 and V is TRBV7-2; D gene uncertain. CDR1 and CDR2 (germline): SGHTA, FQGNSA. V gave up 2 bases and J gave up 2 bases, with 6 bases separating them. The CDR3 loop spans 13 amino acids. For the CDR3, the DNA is TGTGCCAGCAGCTTATCAGGCAACACTGAAGCTTTCTTT. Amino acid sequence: CASSLSGNTEAFF.

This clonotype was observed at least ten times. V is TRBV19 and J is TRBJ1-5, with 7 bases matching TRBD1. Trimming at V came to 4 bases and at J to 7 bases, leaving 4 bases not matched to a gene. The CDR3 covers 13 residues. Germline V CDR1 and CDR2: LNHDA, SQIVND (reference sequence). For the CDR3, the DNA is TGTGCCAGTAGTAAGGGACAGCTCCAGCCCCAGCATTTT. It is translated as CASSKGQLQPQHF.

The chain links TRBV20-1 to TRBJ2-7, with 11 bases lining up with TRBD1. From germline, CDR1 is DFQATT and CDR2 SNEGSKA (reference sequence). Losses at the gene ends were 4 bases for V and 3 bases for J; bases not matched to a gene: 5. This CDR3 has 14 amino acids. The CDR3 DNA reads TGCAGTGCTAAGACCGGGACAGGGGGCTACGAGCAGTACTTC. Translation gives CSAKTGTGGYEQYF.

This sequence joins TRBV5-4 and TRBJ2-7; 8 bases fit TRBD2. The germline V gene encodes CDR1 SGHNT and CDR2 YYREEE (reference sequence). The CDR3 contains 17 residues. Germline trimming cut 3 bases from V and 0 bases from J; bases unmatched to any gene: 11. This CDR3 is CASSSPGLATHSYEQYF. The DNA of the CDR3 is TGTGCCAGCAGCTCTCCCGGACTAGCAACCCACTCCTACGAGCAGTACTTC.

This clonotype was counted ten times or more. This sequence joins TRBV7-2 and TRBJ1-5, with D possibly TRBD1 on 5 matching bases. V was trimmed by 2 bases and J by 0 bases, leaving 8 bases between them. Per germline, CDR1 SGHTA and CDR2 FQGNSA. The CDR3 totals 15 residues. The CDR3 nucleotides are TGTGCCAGCAGCTTAAGGGGCAGTAGCAATCAGCCCCAGCATTTT. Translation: CASSLRGSSNQPQHF.

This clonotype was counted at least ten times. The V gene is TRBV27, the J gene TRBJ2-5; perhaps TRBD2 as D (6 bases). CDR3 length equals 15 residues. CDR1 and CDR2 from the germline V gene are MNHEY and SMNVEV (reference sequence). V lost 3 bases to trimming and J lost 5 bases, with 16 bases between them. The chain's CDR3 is CASSLGTPPGETQYF. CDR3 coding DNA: TGTGCCAGCAGTTTGGGGACTCCTCCGGGGGAGACCCAGTACTTC.